These 24 T cell receptor beta chains were all obtained from the same sample, sequenced in a study of neurological immune-mediated disorders. Each CDR3 protein is one row after TCRdb ran MiXCR on the 5' RACE reads. The sample has 80,000 to 95,000 distinct CDR3 sequences, around 3.6% seen once. Material: PBMCs. These TCRs come from a woman in her 50s with multiple sclerosis.

In its sample, this clonotype was seen many times. The genes are TRBV9 and TRBJ1-2, with 10 bases identical to TRBD1. CDR3 length equals 16 residues. After removal of 4 bases from V and 6 bases from J, the junction contained 12 bases not matched to a gene. CDR1 and CDR2 (germline): SGDLS, YYNGEE. The CDR3 sequence: CASSSLRDRGYHGYTF. In nucleotides, the CDR3 is TGTGCCAGCAGCTCGCTCCGGGACAGGGGATATCATGGCTACACCTTC.

In its sample, this clonotype was seen many times. V usage is TRBV6-5 and J usage is TRBJ2-7; D gene unclear. Germline values: CDR1 MNHEY, CDR2 SVGAGI. The CDR3 is 15 residues long. V lost 4 bases and J 3 bases, leaving 16 bases between the germline ends. CDR3 bases: TGTGCCAGCAGTTTACACGATTCTGGGTACTACGAGCAGTACTTC. This encodes CASSLHDSGYYEQYF.

This clonotype showed up many times. The chain joins TRBV3-1 to TRBJ2-5; 10 bases are shared with TRBD2. V trimming: 4 bases; J trimming: 2 bases; junction bases outside the gene matches: 4. CDR1 LGHDT and CDR2 YNNKEL come from the germline V gene (reference sequence). CDR3 length equals 15 residues. For the CDR3, the DNA is TGTGCCAGCAGCCGCGGACTAGCGGTTCAAGAGACCCAGTACTTC. The encoded protein is CASSRGLAVQETQYF.

This clonotype was observed many times. In DNA form, the CDR3 reads TGTGCCAGCAGCCAAGGAGCTGGCTATGGCTACACCTTC. This gives the protein CASSQGAGYGYTF. The rearrangement joins TRBV3-1 to TRBJ1-2; D gene unclear. Germline-derived CDR1 and CDR2 are LGHDT and YNNKEL (reference sequence). Trimming took 1 base from V and 4 from J, leaving 7 bases between them. This CDR3 contains 13 residues.

This clonotype was detected ten times or more. The J gene is TRBJ2-1, the V gene TRBV11-1; 10 bases are shared with TRBD2. From germline, CDR1 is SGHAT and CDR2 FQDESV (reference sequence). The CDR3 runs to 19 residues. The J segment lost 3 bases and the V segment lost 5 bases, leaving 16 bases of the junction unmatched. The CDR3 loop reads CASSLDPIGLADFYNEQFF. DNA of the CDR3: TGTGCCAGCAGCCTTGACCCCATCGGACTAGCGGATTTCTACAATGAGCAGTTCTTC.

This clonotype was seen many times. CDR3 DNA: TGTGCCAGCAGCCAAGTCCCCCTGGGGGGAGAGACCCAGTACTTC. Encoded protein: CASSQVPLGGETQYF. This chain uses TRBV4-2 with TRBJ2-5; perhaps TRBD2 as D (6 bases). Germline CDR1 and CDR2: LGHNA and YNFKEQ. Trimming stripped 1 base from V and 4 bases from J, with 13 bases between. This CDR3 spans 15 amino acids.

This clonotype was detected ten times or more. The chain is built from TRBV19 and TRBJ2-2; the match to TRBD1 covers 8 bases. CDR1 LNHDA and CDR2 SQIVND come from the germline V gene (reference sequence). The trim removed 4 bases at V and 8 bases at J, leaving 3 bases unmatched. The CDR3 consists of 13 residues. CDR3 loop: CASSTDRVGELFF. CDR3 bases: TGTGCCAGTAGTACGGACAGGGTTGGGGAGCTGTTTTTT.

This clonotype was observed at least ten times. V usage is TRBV6-5 and J usage is TRBJ2-1, with a possible D match to TRBD1 (6 bases). V was cut by 10 bases and J by 8 bases, with 33 bases left in between. Germline loops: CDR1 MNHEY, CDR2 SVGAGI. The CDR3 has 18 residues. The CDR3 DNA is TGTGCCACCGTCCAAAGATACAGGGAAATCTCCGGGCTGGATGAGCAGTTCTTC. Residues: CATVQRYREISGLDEQFF.

This clonotype was counted ten times or more. The chain has TRBV20-1 and TRBJ2-2; TRBD1 agrees at 8 bases. The CDR3 extends over 17 amino acids. The trim removed 6 bases at V and 0 bases at J, leaving 12 bases unmatched. CDR1 is DFQATT, CDR2 SNEGSKA, per germline (reference sequence). CDR3 loop: CSAPWQGAPSNTGELFF. The CDR3, as DNA: TGCAGTGCGCCCTGGCAGGGGGCTCCCTCGAACACCGGGGAGCTGTTTTTT.

The sample holds many counts of this clonotype. The V call is TRBV5-1, the J call TRBJ2-3; 8 bases are shared with TRBD2. This CDR3 is 16 amino acids long. CDR1 SGHRS and CDR2 YFSETQ come from the germline V gene. With 6 bases clipped from V and 0 bases from J, the junction kept 9 bases outside the gene matches. The CDR3 DNA reads TGCGCCAGCACCGGGGGGGGAGGGTCTAGCACAGATACGCAGTATTTT. It is translated as CASTGGGGSSTDTQYF.

On this clonotype: This clone may be a read error of a much larger clone one base away. CDR3 protein: CASSHGTGESYEQYF. CDR3 sequence (DNA): TGTGCTAGCAGCCACGGGACAGGGGAATCCTACGAGCAGTACTTC. This rearrangement joins TRBV7-7 to TRBJ2-7; TRBD1 agrees at 10 bases. The CDR3 is 15 residues long. Germline V gives CDR1 SSHAT, CDR2 FNYEAQ (reference sequence).

There are many counts of this clonotype. The CDR3 protein is CASSLGPQTSNQPQHF. CDR3 coding DNA: TGTGCCAGCAGCTTAGGCCCCCAGACGAGCAATCAGCCCCAGCATTTT. The chain couples TRBV13 to TRBJ1-5; D gene uncertain. The length of the CDR3 is 16 residues. CDR1 and CDR2 from the germline V gene are PRHDT and FYEKMQ (reference sequence). V was pared by 0 bases and J by 1 base, with 10 bases between.

This clonotype was found many times. The V and J genes are TRBV18 and TRBJ2-6, with 7 nucleotides matching TRBD1. Trimming took 3 bases from V and 2 from J; bases not matched to a gene: 4. The length of the CDR3 is 16 residues. The germline V gene encodes CDR1 KGHSH and CDR2 LQKENI. The CDR3: CASSPRTGAGANVLTF. The CDR3 DNA reads TGTGCCAGCTCACCCCGAACAGGGGCTGGGGCCAACGTCCTGACTTTC.

This clonotype was counted ten times or more. This chain links TRBV29-1 with TRBJ1-5, with TRBD1 identical over 7 bases. Germline V gene lookup returns CDR1 SQVTM and CDR2 ANQGSEA. This CDR3 contains 13 residues. Germline trimming cut 6 bases from V and 3 bases from J; bases unmatched to any gene: 5. Here the CDR3 DNA reads TGCAGCGTAGGGGACAGAGCCAATCAGCCCCAGCATTTT. Amino acid sequence: CSVGDRANQPQHF.

This clonotype was counted between two and nine times. This could be a read error, since a much larger clone is one nucleotide away. V gene TRBV20-1 combines with J gene TRBJ1-3; D not resolved. The CDR3 consists of 13 residues. Germline V gene sequence: CDR1 DFQATT, CDR2 SNEGSKA (reference sequence). This chain's CDR3 is CSARKRAGKTIYF. DNA for the CDR3: TGCAGTGCTAGAAAAAGGGCTGGAAAAACCATATATTTT.

This clonotype occurred many times. The CDR3 protein is CASSREGTYEQYF. The CDR3 DNA is TGCGCCAGCAGCCGAGAGGGGACCTACGAGCAGTACTTC. The rearrangement joins TRBV5-1 to TRBJ2-7, with D perhaps assigned TRBD1 or TRBD2 (5 bases each). With 4 bases removed from V and 2 bases from J, the gap between germline ends came to 10 bases. CDR3 length equals 13 residues. Germline V gives CDR1 SGHRS, CDR2 YFSETQ. The entire variable domain, with the rest obtained from reference TRBV5-1 and TRBJ2-7, is as follows: KAGVTQTPRYLIKTRGQQVTLSCSPISGHRSVSWYQQTPGQGLQFLFEYFSETQRNKGNFPGRFSGRQFSNSRSEMNVSTLELGDSALYLCASSREGTYEQYFGPGTRLTVT.

The sample holds many counts of this clonotype. The CDR3 DNA sequence: TGTGCCAGCAGCCCGTCCCGGACAGGAACCCAGCATTTT. Translating it yields CASSPSRTGTQHF. The J gene is TRBJ1-5, the V gene TRBV7-2, with 7 bases that match TRBD1. CDR1 is SGHTA, CDR2 FQGNSA, per germline. V dropped 5 bases and J dropped 11; count of bases not matched to a gene: 9. The CDR3 has 13 amino acids.

This chain connects TRBV20-1 to TRBJ2-1; 8 bases map to TRBD1. The CDR3 sequence is 13 residues long. CDR1 and CDR2 from the germline V gene are DFQATT and SNEGSKA (reference sequence). V shed 8 bases and J 15 bases; nucleotides not matched to a gene: 18. CDR3 in amino acids: CSYTSAGGAMRFF. The CDR3 nucleotides read TGCAGTTATACCTCGGCAGGGGGCGCGATGCGGTTCTTC.

This clonotype has ten or more counts. The chain recombines TRBV20-1 with TRBJ2-3; 7 bases match TRBD2. This CDR3 has 13 residues. V was pared by 1 base and J by 4 bases, with 2 bases of the junction left unmatched. CDR1 is DFQATT and CDR2 is SNEGSKA in the germline V gene (reference sequence). CDR3 protein: CSARGEGPDTQYF. CDR3 DNA: TGCAGTGCTAGAGGGGAGGGCCCAGATACGCAGTATTTT.

This clonotype has ten or more counts. The chain links TRBV4-2 to TRBJ1-6; tentatively, D is TRBD1 (5 bases). This CDR3 has 15 amino acids. Per germline, CDR1 LGHNA and CDR2 YNFKEQ. Trimming shortened V by 1 base and J by 7 bases, and 11 bases separated the two germline ends. The CDR3 is CASSQALGENSPLHF. Here the CDR3 DNA reads TGTGCCAGCAGCCAAGCGCTGGGGGAGAATTCACCCCTCCACTTT.

This clonotype was observed at least ten times. The V and J genes are TRBV7-2 and TRBJ2-1, with a possible D match to TRBD2 (6 bases). CDR1 SGHTA and CDR2 FQGNSA come from the germline V gene. The CDR3 is made up of 14 amino acids. The V and J ends lost 2 bases and 5 bases respectively, with 10 bases between them. The CDR3 DNA sequence: TGTGCCAGCAGCTTAATGGGACTCCACAATGAGCAGTTCTTC. Translating it yields CASSLMGLHNEQFF.

This clonotype has at least ten counts. The V gene is TRBV7-9, the J gene TRBJ2-7; D is perhaps TRBD1 (6 bases). CDR1 is SEHNR and CDR2 is FQNEAQ in the germline V gene (reference sequence). Trimming shortened V by 3 bases and J by 1 base, and 13 bases separated the two germline ends. This CDR3 contains 15 residues. CDR3 nucleotides: TGTGCCAGCAGCTTCCGGGACACCCGGTCCTACGAGCAGTACTTC. Protein: CASSFRDTRSYEQYF.

This clonotype was counted at least ten times. The CDR3 coding sequence is TGCGCCAGCAGCCAAGTCGGACAGGGGACGGGTGGCTACACCTTC. The encoded protein is CASSQVGQGTGGYTF. This chain uses TRBV4-1 with TRBJ1-2; 9 bases fit TRBD1. V lost 1 base, J lost 7 bases, and 7 bases stayed unmatched. The germline gives CDR1 MGHRA, CDR2 YSYEKL. The CDR3 covers 15 residues.

This clonotype was seen at least ten times. J is TRBJ1-5 and V is TRBV20-1; D uncertain. Germline V gene data show CDR1 as DFQATT and CDR2 as SNEGSKA (reference sequence). The length of the CDR3 is 15 residues. Trimming removed 5 bases at V and 2 bases at J, with 16 bases between. CDR3 coding DNA: TGCAGTGCTCGCTGGGGAGGATGGGGCAATCAGCCCCAGCATTTT. Residues: CSARWGGWGNQPQHF.